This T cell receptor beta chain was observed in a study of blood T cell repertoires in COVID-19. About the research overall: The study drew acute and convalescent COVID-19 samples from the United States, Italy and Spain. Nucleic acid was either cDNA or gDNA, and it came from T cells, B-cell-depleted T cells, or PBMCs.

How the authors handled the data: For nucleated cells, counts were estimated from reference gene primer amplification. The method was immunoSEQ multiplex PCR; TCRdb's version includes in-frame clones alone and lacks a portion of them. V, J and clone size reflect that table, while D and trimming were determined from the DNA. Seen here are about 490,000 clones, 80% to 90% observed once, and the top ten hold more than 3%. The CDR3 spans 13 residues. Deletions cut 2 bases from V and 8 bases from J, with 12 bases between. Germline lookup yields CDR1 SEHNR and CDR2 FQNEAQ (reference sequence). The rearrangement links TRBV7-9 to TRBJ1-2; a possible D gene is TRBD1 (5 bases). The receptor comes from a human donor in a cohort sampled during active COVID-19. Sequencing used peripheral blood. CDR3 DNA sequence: TGTGCCAGCAGCTTAAATGGGGCCCGGGGCTACACCTTC. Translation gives CASSLNGARGYTF.